The TCR beta chain under discussion was sequenced for a study of early T cells in non-severe SARS-CoV-2 infection. Study as a whole: Sequencing of unsorted whole blood was done on bulk RNA, leaving chains unpaired. Study conclusions and caveats: The study's VDJdb matching favored anti-spike CD8 responses and missed private and CD4 specificities.

Comments on this clonotype: The antigen is undetermined.

Germline CDR1 and CDR2: SGHRS and YFSETQ. The CDR3 has 19 residues. Trimming removed 3 bases at V and 0 bases at J, with 22 bases between. Separate cDNA molecules each had unique molecular identifiers attached to them. TCRdb passed the 5' RACE reads through MiXCR, listing each CDR3 protein once. The sample records some 71,000 distinct CDR3 sequences, about an eighth being singletons. Source material: whole blood. This sequence originates from an adult who was a healthcare worker with PCR-confirmed SARS-CoV-2 infection or an uninfected control (not recorded which). V is TRBV5-1 and J is TRBJ2-4, with D maybe TRBD1 (6 bases). For the CDR3, the DNA is TGCGCCAGCAGCTGGAGCGGCCCCGGGACAAACATAGCCAAAAACATTCAGTACTTC. Encoded protein: CASSWSGPGTNIAKNIQYF.